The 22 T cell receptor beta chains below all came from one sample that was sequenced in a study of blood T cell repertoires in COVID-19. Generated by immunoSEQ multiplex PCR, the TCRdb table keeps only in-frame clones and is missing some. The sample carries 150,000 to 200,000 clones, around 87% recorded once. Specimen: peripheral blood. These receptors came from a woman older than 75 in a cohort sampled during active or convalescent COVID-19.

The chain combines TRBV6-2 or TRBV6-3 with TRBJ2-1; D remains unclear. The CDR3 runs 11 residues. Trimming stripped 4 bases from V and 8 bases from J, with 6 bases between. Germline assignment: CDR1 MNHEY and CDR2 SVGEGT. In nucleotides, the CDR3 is TGTGCCAGCAGTTTTTCCGATGAGCAGTTCTTC. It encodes CASSFSDEQFF.

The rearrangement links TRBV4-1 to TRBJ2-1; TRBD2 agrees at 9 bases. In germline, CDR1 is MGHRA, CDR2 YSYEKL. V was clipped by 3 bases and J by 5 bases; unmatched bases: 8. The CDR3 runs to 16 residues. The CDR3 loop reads CASSHPIAGEDNEQFF. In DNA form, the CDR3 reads TGCGCCAGCAGCCACCCAATAGCGGGAGAGGACAATGAGCAGTTCTTC.

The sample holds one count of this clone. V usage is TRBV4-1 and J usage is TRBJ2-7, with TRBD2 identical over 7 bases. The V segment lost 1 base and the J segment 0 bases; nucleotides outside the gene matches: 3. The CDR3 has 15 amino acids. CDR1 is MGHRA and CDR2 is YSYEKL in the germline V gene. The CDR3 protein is CASSQGAGDSYEQYF. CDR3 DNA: TGCGCCAGCAGCCAAGGGGCGGGGGACTCCTACGAGCAGTACTTC.

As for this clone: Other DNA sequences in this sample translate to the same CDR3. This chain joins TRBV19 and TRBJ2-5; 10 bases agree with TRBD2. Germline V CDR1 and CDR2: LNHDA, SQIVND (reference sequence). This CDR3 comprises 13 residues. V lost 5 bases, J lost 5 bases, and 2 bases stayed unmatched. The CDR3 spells CASSDSGGETQYF. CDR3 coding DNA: TGTGCCAGTAGTGATAGCGGGGGGGAGACCCAGTACTTC. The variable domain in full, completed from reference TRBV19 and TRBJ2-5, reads DGGITQSPKYLFRKEGQNVTLSCEQNLNHDAMYWYRQDPGQGLRLIYYSQIVNDFQKGDIAEGYSVSREKKESFPLTVTSAQKNPTAFYLCASSDSGGETQYFGPGTRLLVL.

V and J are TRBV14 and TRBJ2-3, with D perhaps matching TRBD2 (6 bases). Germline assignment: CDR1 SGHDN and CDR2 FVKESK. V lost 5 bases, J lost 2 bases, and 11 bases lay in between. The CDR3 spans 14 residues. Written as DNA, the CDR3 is TGTGCCAGCAGCGCGGGACCCTCCACAGATACGCAGTATTTT. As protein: CASSAGPSTDTQYF.

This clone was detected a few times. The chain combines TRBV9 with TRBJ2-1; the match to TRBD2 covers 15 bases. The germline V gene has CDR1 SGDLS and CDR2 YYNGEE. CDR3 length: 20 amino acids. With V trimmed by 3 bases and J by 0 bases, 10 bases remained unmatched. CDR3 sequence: CASSANSGTSGRSSYNEQFF. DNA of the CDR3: TGTGCCAGCAGCGCAAATTCCGGGACTAGCGGGAGGAGCTCCTACAATGAGCAGTTCTTC.

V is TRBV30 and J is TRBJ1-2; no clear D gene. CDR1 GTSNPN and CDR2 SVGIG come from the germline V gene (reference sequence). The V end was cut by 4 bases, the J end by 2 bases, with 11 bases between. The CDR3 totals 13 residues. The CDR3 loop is CAWTRAPNYGYTF. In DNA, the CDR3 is TGTGCCTGGACGAGGGCCCCGAACTATGGCTACACCTTC.

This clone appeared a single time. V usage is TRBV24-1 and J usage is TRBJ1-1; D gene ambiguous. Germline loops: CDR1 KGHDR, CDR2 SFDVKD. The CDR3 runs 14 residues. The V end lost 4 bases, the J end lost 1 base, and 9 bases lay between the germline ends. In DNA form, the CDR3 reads TGTGCCACCAGTGAGGCCACGGGGAACACTGAAGCTTTCTTT. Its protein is CATSEATGNTEAFF.

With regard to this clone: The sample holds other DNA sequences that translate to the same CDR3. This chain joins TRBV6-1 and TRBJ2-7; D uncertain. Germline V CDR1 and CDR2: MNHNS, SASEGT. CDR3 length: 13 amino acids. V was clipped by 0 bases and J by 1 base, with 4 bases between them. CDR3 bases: TGTGCCAGCAGTGAAGCGCGGTCCTACGAGCAGTACTTC. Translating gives CASSEARSYEQYF.

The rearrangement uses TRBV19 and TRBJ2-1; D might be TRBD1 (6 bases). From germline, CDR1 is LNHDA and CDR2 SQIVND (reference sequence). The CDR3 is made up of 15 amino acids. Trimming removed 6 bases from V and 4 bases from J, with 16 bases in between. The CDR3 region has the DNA TGTGCCAGTAGCACGTATCGGGACATATACAATGAGCAGTTCTTC. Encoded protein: CASSTYRDIYNEQFF.

CDR3 in amino acids: CASEFSGRAESYEQYV. For the CDR3, the DNA is TGTGCCAGCGAGTTTAGCGGGAGGGCCGAATCCTACGAGCAGTACGTC. The chain has TRBV5-5 and TRBJ2-7; 11 nucleotides align to TRBD2. Losses at the gene ends were 7 bases for V and 1 base for J; bases not matched to a gene: 10. Germline CDR1 and CDR2: SGHKS and YYEKEE (reference sequence). The CDR3 covers 16 residues.

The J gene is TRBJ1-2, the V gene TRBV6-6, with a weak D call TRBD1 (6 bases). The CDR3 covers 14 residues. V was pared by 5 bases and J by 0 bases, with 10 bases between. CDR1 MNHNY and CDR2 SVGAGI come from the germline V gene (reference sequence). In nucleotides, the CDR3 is TGTGCCAGCAGTACAGGGACCCCTAACTATGGCTACACCTTC. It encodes CASSTGTPNYGYTF.

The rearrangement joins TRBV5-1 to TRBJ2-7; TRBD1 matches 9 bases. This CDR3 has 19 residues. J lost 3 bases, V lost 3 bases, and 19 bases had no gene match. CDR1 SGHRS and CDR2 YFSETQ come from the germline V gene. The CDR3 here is CASSSPGQGSPRLDYEQYF. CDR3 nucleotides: TGCGCCAGCAGCTCACCGGGACAGGGCTCTCCGAGGTTGGACTACGAGCAGTACTTC.

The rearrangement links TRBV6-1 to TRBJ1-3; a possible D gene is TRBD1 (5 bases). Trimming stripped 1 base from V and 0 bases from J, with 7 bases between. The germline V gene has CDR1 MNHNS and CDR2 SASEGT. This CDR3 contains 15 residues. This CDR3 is CASSEGGYSGNTIYF. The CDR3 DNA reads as TGTGCCAGCAGTGAAGGGGGCTACTCTGGAAACACCATATATTTT.

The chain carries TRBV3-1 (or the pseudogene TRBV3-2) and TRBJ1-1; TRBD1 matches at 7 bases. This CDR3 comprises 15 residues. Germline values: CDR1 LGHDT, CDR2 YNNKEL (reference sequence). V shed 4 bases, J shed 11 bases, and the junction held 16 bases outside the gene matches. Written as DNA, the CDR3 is TGTGCCAGCAGCCCCCGAGGACAGGCCAGTTTCACGGCTTTCTTT. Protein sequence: CASSPRGQASFTAFF.

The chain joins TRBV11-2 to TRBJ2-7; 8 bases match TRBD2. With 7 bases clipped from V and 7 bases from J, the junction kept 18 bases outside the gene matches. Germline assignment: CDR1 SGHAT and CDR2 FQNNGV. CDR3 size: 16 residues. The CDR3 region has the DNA TGTGCCAGCACTATACTATACAGGTCCACGGGGGGGGAGCAGTACTTC. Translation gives CASTILYRSTGGEQYF. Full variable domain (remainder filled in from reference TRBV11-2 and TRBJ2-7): EAGVAQSPRYKIIEKRQSVAFWCNPISGHATLYWYQQILGQGPKLLIQFQNNGVVDDSQLPKDRFSAERLKGVDSTLKIQPAKLEDSAVYLCASTILYRSTGGEQYFGPGTRLTVT.

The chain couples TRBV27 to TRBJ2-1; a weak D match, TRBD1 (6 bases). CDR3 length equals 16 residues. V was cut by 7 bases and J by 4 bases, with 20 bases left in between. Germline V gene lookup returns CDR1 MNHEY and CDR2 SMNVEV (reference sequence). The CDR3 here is CASTRTGFGSYNEQFF. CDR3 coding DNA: TGTGCCAGCACCCGAACAGGGTTCGGGTCGTACAATGAGCAGTTCTTC.

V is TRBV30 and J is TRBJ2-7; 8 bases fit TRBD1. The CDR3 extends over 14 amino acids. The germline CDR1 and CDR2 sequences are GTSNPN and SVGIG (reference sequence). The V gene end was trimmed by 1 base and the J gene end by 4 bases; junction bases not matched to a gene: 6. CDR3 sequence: CAWSGGTGIYEQYF. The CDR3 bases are TGTGCCTGGAGTGGGGGGACAGGAATATACGAGCAGTACTTC.

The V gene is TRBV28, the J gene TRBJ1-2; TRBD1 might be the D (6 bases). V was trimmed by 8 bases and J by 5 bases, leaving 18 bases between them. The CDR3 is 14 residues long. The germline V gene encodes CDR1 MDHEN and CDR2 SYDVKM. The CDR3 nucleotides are TGTGCCAGCCGGCCGGGACAAGTCCCATATGGCTACACCTTC. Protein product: CASRPGQVPYGYTF.

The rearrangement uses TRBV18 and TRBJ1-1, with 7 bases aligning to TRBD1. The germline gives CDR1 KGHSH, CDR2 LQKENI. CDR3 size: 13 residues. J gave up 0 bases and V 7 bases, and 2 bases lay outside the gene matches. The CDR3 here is CASCGTVNTEAFF. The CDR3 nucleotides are TGTGCCAGCTGCGGGACAGTGAACACTGAAGCTTTCTTT.

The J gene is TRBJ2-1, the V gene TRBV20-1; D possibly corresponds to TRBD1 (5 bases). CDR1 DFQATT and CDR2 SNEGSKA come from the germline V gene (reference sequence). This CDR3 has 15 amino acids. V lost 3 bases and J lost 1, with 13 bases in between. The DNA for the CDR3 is TGCAGTGCTAGTTCCAGGGTTAAGTCCTACAATGAGCAGTTCTTC. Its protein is CSASSRVKSYNEQFF.

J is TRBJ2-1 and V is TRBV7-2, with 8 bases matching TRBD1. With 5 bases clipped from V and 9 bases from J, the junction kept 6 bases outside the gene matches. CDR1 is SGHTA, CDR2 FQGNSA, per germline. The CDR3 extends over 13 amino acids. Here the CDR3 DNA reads TGTGCCAGCAGCGCCACAGGGGGAAGTGAGCAGTTCTTC. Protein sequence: CASSATGGSEQFF. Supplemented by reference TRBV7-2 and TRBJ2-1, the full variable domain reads GAGVSQSPSNKVTEKGKDVELRCDPISGHTALYWYRQSLGQGLEFLIYFQGNSAPDKSGLPSDRFSAERTGGSVSTLTIQRTQQEDSAVYLCASSATGGSEQFFGPGTRLTVL.